This TCR beta chain was recovered during a study of shared clonotypes between healthy human individuals. Notes on this clone: Antigen: not known.

Whole-study results and caveats: Among non-shared clonotypes, generation probabilities were lower than among those shared by all four donors.

Clones were sequenced by immunoSEQ multiplex PCR, and TCRdb holds only the in-frame ones, with some missing. The sample lists around 300,000 clones, around 86% occurring once. V was cut by 0 bases and J by 0 bases, with 8 bases left in between. The germline gives CDR1 SGDLS, CDR2 YYNGEE. This CDR3 is 15 amino acids long. The sequencing sample was made of memory CD8+ T cells sorted from blood. Subset of the sample: CD45RO+ cells pooled with CCR7-negative TemRA cells. The receptor's source is a man in his late teens or twenties in good health. The chain combines TRBV9 with TRBJ2-3, with D unclear. In nucleotides, the CDR3 is TGTGCCAGCAGCGTAGACTTTTCTAGCACAGATACGCAGTATTTT. Protein product: CASSVDFSSTDTQYF.